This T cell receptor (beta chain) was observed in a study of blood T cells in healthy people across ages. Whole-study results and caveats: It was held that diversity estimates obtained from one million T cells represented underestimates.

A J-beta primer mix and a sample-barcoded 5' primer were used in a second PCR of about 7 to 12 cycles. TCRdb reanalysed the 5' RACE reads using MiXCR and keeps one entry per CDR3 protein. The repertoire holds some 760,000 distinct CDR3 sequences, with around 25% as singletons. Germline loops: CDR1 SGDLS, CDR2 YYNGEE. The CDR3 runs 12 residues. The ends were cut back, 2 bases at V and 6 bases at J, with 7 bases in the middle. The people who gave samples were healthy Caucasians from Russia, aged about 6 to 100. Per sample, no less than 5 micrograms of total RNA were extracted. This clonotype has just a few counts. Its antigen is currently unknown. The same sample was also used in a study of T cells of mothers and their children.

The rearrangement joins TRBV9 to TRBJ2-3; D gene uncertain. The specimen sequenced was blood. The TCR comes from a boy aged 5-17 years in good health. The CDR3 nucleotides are TGTGCCAGCAGCGTTAAGGGTGATACGCAGTATTTT. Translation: CASSVKGDTQYF.